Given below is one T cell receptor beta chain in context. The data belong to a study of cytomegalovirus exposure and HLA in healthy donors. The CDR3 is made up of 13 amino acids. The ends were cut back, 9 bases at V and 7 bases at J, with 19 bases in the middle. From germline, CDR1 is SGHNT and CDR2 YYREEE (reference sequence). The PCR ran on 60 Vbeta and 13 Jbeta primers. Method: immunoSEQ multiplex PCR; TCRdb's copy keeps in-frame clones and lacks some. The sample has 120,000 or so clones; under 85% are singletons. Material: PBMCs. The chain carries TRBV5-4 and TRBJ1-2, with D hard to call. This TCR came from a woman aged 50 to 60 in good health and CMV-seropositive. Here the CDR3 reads CATSQVPGSGYTF. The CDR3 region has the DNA TGTGCCACCTCACAAGTCCCGGGGTCTGGCTACACCTTC.